The clone carrying this T cell receptor (beta chain) has a single count. The sample is drawn from a study of sequential checkpoint blockade in melanoma. This sample's treatment: randomized to nivolumab then ipilimumab (arm A) or the reverse (arm B). V lost 4 bases, J lost 0 bases, and 7 bases stayed unmatched. This CDR3 has 16 residues. CDR1 is MNHEY, CDR2 SVGAGI, per germline. This table comes from immunoSEQ multiplex PCR, and its TCRdb copy is limited to in-frame clones, with some not included. The sample has about 20,000 clones; about two thirds are singletons. The chain is built from TRBV6-5 and TRBJ1-1, with TRBD1 matching 8 bases. This TCR was recovered from a human donor with melanoma. The sequences come from CD8+ T cells sorted from blood (inferred from file names), collected from a patient given nivolumab and ipilimumab in sequence. In DNA, the CDR3 is TGTGCCAGCAGTTCCACAGGGGGATACTTGAACACTGAAGCTTTCTTT. It codes for CASSSTGGYLNTEAFF.